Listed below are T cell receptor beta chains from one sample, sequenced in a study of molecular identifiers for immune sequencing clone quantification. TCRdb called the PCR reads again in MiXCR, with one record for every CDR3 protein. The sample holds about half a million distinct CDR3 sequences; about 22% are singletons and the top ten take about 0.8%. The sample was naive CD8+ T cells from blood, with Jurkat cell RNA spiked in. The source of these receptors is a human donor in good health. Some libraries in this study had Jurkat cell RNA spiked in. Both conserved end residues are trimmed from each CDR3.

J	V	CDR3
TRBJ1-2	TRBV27	ASSQLGQTTTYGYT
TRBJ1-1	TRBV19	ASRLQGGDTEAF
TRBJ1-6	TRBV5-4	ASSLSHNSPLH
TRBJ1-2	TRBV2	ASSDLRQGVGPYT
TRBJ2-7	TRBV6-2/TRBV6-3	ASSSGAIYEQY
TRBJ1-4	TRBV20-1	SARGPGVAEKLF
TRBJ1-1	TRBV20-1	SADPGQGTEAF
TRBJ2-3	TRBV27	ASSWTAADTQY
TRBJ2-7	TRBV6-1	ASSDTGPLYEQY
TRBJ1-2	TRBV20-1	SASFRSADGYT
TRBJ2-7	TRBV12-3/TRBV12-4	ASSLAAGPAHYEQY
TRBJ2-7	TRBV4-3	ASSQALGTGIYEQY
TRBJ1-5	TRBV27	ASSLRSTDQPQH
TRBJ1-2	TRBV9	ASSVAGGIYGYT
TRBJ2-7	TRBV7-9	ASSLDGTGGFFSYEQY
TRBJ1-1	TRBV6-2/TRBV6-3	ASSYWQGIRNTEAF
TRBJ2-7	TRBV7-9	ASSSGTAPGEQY
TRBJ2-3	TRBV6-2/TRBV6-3	ASSFGTPLEY
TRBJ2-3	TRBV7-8	ASSSGPDRGLTDTQY
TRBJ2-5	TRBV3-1	ASGTEPQETQY
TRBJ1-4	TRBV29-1	SVLWGSVFATNEKLF
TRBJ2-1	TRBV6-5	ASSYTDGYEQF
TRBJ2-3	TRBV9	ASSVGEGAEDTQY
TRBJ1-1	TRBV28	ASSSTDFWDRNEAF
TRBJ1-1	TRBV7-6	ASSPTTAEAF
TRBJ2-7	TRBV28	ASTGTDLYEQY
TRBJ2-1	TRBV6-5	ASSYERGAYNEQF
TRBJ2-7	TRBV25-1	ASSAAYEQY
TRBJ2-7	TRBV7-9	ASSSRDTQGDEQY
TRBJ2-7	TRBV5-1	ASSLQGTDYVQY
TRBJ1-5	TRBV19	ASMSGTNQPQH
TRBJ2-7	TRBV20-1	SARRQSSYEQY
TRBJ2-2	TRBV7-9	ATLGGKNTGELF
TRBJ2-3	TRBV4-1	ASSQGDSFNTQY
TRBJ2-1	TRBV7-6	ASSQGPGSLTYNEQF
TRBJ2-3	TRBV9	ASKRLVADTQY
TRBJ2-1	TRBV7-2	ASSPGLAGGLNNEQF
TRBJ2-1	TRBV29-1	SATGGTYNEQF
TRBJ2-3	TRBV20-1	SARWDVRTDTQY
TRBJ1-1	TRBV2	ASNTGRGTEAF
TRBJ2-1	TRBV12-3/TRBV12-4	ASSPVSPSSYNEQF
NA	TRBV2	ASSHGTETYNEQY
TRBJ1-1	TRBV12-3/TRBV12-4	ASSPSAERINTEAF
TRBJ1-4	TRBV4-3	ASSQIAVINEKLF
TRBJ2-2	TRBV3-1	ASSFRQGMGTGELF
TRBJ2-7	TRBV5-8	ASSLYISYEQY
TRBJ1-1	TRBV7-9	ASSLSQNTEAL
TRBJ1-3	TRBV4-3	ASSQGAYYPSGNTIY
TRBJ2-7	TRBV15	ATSGNGADPYEQY
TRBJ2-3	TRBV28	ASSHYIGGMADTQY
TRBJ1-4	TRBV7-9	ASKSEEKLF
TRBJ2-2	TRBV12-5	ASGFEAGGWNTGELF
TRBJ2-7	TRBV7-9	ASTGTPNVEQY
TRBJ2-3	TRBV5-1	ASRELAGGPMWADTQY
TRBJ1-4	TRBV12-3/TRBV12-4	ASSSAGGSFDEKLF